The present T cell receptor beta chain was sequenced within a study of cytomegalovirus exposure and HLA in healthy donors. Study observations and caveats: The classifier, whose performance was assessed in both the original and validation cohorts, reportedly diagnosed cytomegalovirus status with high specificity and sensitivity.

The CDR3 extends over 14 amino acids. CDR1 is SGHRS, CDR2 YFSETQ, per germline. Trimming removed 0 bases from V and 2 bases from J, with 9 bases in between. This clone came up once. No antigen is known for it. The protocol was immunoSEQ multiplex PCR, while the TCRdb copy is restricted to in-frame clones and leaves out a portion. Here the sample spans hundreds of thousands of clones, 70% to 90% being singletons. The chain carries TRBV5-1 and TRBJ2-7, with D unresolved. Sequencing was performed on PBMCs. This clonotype originated in a woman aged 18 to 35 in good health and CMV-seronegative. The chain's CDR3 is CASSLAGFPYEQYF. The CDR3, as DNA: TGCGCCAGCAGCTTGGCAGGATTTCCCTACGAGCAGTACTTC. The entire variable domain, with the rest obtained from reference TRBV5-1 and TRBJ2-7, is as follows: KAGVTQTPRYLIKTRGQQVTLSCSPISGHRSVSWYQQTPGQGLQFLFEYFSETQRNKGNFPGRFSGRQFSNSRSEMNVSTLELGDSALYLCASSLAGFPYEQYFGPGTRLTVT.